This T cell receptor (beta chain) was identified during a study of memory CD4+ T cells and cytomegalovirus serostatus. Overall study results and limits: 67 of 164 known CMV-associated TCRbeta sequences appeared in CD4+ memory.

This clone is a singleton in its sample. Its target is unknown. CDR1 SGHNT and CDR2 YYREEE come from the germline V gene (reference sequence). V shed 4 bases and J 6 bases; nucleotides not matched to a gene: 7. The CDR3 runs 14 residues. Single viable CD3+CD4+CD8-CD45RO+ cells were sorted as the memory CD4+ T cells. Serum IgG to CMV pp150, pp28, p38 and p52 defined serostatus. Authors' analysis steps: Out-of-frame sequences were removed, leaving 2,000,000 or so distinct TCRbeta sequences. Method: immunoSEQ multiplex PCR; TCRdb's copy keeps in-frame clones and lacks some. The V and J calls and clone size were taken over from that table, and D and trimming were inferred from the DNA. The repertoire has some 48,000 clones, roughly 78% of them found once; the top ten carry 0.65% to 0.85%.

The chain carries TRBV5-4 and TRBJ2-7; 10 bases are shared with TRBD1. Material for sequencing was memory CD4+ T cells from blood. This receptor was identified in an adult in good health and CMV-seronegative. The CDR3 nucleotides read TGTGCCAGCAGCACCGGGACAGGGGAGGGCGAGCAGTACTTC. Residues: CASSTGTGEGEQYF. Filled out from reference TRBV5-4 and TRBJ2-7, the complete variable domain reads ETGVTQSPTHLIKTRGQQVTLRCSSQSGHNTVSWYQQALGQGPQFIFQYYREEENGRGNFPPRFSGLQFPNYSSELNVNALELDDSALYLCASSTGTGEGEQYFGPGTRLTVT.